This TCR beta chain was sequenced for a study of cytomegalovirus exposure and HLA in healthy donors. The germline V and J ends were trimmed by 1 base and 2 bases, with 13 bases remaining between them. Germline V lookup: CDR1 SGHRS, CDR2 YFSETQ. The CDR3 is made up of 16 amino acids. PCR employed 60 Vbeta and 13 Jbeta primers. The method was immunoSEQ multiplex PCR; TCRdb's version includes in-frame clones alone and lacks a portion of them. The data show some 190,000 clones, nearly 80% seen once. The source material was PBMCs. This receptor was obtained from a female donor in good health and CMV-seronegative. This chain links TRBV5-1 with TRBJ2-1; a weak D match, TRBD2 (7 bases). The CDR3 protein is CASSLRGGVTYNEQFF. The CDR3 DNA reads as TGCGCCAGCAGCTTGCGCGGGGGCGTGACCTACAATGAGCAGTTCTTC. Full variable domain (outside the CDR3, taken from reference TRBV5-1 and TRBJ2-1): KAGVTQTPRYLIKTRGQQVTLSCSPISGHRSVSWYQQTPGQGLQFLFEYFSETQRNKGNFPGRFSGRQFSNSRSEMNVSTLELGDSALYLCASSLRGGVTYNEQFFGPGTRLTVL.